The 17 T cell receptor beta chains below come from one sample, sequenced in a study of blood T cell repertoires in COVID-19. The data were produced by immunoSEQ multiplex PCR, yet TCRdb's version contains in-frame clones alone and is incomplete. The sample holds roughly 340,000 clones; 80% to 90% are singletons and the top ten take roughly 1%. The sequenced material came from PBMCs or T cells enriched from blood (not recorded which). The receptors were gathered from a young man who had recovered from COVID-19.

The chain has TRBV20-1 and TRBJ1-1; D not certain. Germline V gene lookup returns CDR1 DFQATT and CDR2 SNEGSKA (reference sequence). The CDR3 extends over 11 amino acids. For the CDR3, the DNA is TGCAGAACGGAGAGGTCTACTGAAGCTTTCTTT. As protein: CRTERSTEAFF.

The sample holds one count of this clone. J is TRBJ1-5 and V is TRBV3-1 (or the pseudogene TRBV3-2); tentative D call: TRBD1 (5 bases). The V gene's germline CDR1 is LGHDT and CDR2 YNNKEL (reference sequence). Trimming cost V 2 bases and J 3 bases, with 8 bases left between them. The CDR3 spans 14 residues. Written as DNA, the CDR3 is TGTGCCAGCAGCCAAACAGGAAACAATCAGCCCCAGCATTTT. Its translation is CASSQTGNNQPQHF.

This clone was found once. Other nucleotide sequences from this sample produce the same CDR3. The genes are TRBV5-1 and TRBJ2-5; D perhaps matches TRBD1 (6 bases). The V end lost 4 bases, the J end lost 1 base, and 11 bases lay between the germline ends. Germline lookup yields CDR1 SGHRS and CDR2 YFSETQ. The CDR3 contains 14 residues. CDR3 amino acids: CASSPGQPQETQYF. CDR3 DNA sequence: TGCGCCAGCAGCCCCGGACAGCCCCAAGAGACCCAGTACTTC.

The V call is TRBV12-5, the J call TRBJ2-7, with TRBD1 as a possible D gene (5 bases). Germline lookup yields CDR1 LGHNT and CDR2 FRNRAP. Trimming stripped 4 bases from V and 1 base from J, with 17 bases between. CDR3 length: 16 amino acids. The CDR3 here is CASGYRSRGVSYEQYF. In nucleotides, the CDR3 is TGTGCTAGTGGTTACCGAAGTAGGGGCGTATCCTACGAGCAGTACTTC.

The V and J genes are TRBV10-3 and TRBJ2-5, with 9 bases aligning to TRBD2. Germline V CDR1 and CDR2: ENHRY, SYGVKD. The V gene end was trimmed by 6 bases and the J gene end by 5 bases; junction bases not matched to a gene: 4. This CDR3 has 13 residues. This CDR3 is CAIRAGGKETQYF. The CDR3 bases are TGTGCCATCAGGGCGGGGGGGAAGGAGACCCAGTACTTC.

Of note for this clone: Other DNA sequences of this sample code for an identical CDR3. This rearrangement joins TRBV18 to TRBJ2-7; tentatively, D is TRBD1 (6 bases). V was cut by 3 bases and J by 1 base, with 10 bases left in between. From germline, CDR1 is KGHSH and CDR2 LQKENI. The CDR3 is 14 residues long. The CDR3 here is CASSPGTTSYEQYF. The CDR3 region has the DNA TGTGCCAGCTCACCGGGGACAACATCCTACGAGCAGTACTTC.

The V and J genes are TRBV9 and TRBJ2-7; D is possibly TRBD2 (6 bases). This CDR3 has 13 residues. Trimming took 5 bases from V and 3 from J, leaving 12 bases between them. CDR1 SGDLS and CDR2 YYNGEE come from the germline V gene. The CDR3 DNA sequence: TGTGCCAGCAGTGCCGGGACTGACTACGAGCAGTACTTC. Protein product: CASSAGTDYEQYF.

The chain has TRBV7-2 and TRBJ1-2; D may be TRBD1 (5 bases). The CDR3 length is 14 residues. Germline loops: CDR1 SGHTA, CDR2 FQGNSA. Trimming stripped 1 base from V and 6 bases from J, with 12 bases between. The CDR3: CASSLVQGIHGYTF. The CDR3 DNA is TGTGCCAGCAGCTTAGTTCAGGGTATCCATGGCTACACCTTC.

V is TRBV5-1 and J is TRBJ1-6; TRBD1 matches at 9 bases. The CDR3 contains 17 residues. Germline assignment: CDR1 SGHRS and CDR2 YFSETQ. Trimming at V came to 4 bases and at J to 8 bases, leaving 13 bases not matched to a gene. CDR3 nucleotide sequence: TGCGCCAGCAGCCGCAACCTTCCGGGACAGGGATATTCACCCCTCCACTTT. Translation gives CASSRNLPGQGYSPLHF.

Note on this clone: The sample carries other DNA sequences with the same CDR3. The chain combines TRBV7-9 with TRBJ2-7; D unresolved. The CDR3 contains 11 residues. The germline V gene encodes CDR1 SEHNR and CDR2 FQNEAQ (reference sequence). Between the trimmed V and J ends, which lost 5 bases and 5 bases, there was a span of 7 bases. Here the CDR3 reads CASSPRDEQYF. CDR3 sequence (DNA): TGTGCCAGCAGCCCCCGGGACGAGCAGTACTTC.

The V and J genes are TRBV19 and TRBJ2-2, with a weak D call TRBD1 (7 bases). Germline CDR1 LNHDA, CDR2 SQIVND (reference sequence). The length of the CDR3 is 18 residues. The V end lost 3 bases, the J end lost 4 bases, and 21 bases lay between the germline ends. CDR3 protein: CASSMEGAIPASTGELFF. The CDR3 DNA is TGTGCCAGTAGTATGGAGGGGGCGATTCCAGCGAGCACCGGGGAGCTGTTTTTT.

This clone was found a few times. V gene TRBV12-5 combines with J gene TRBJ2-2, with D hard to call. The germline CDR1 and CDR2 sequences are LGHNT and FRNRAP. This CDR3 comprises 12 residues. V gave up 5 bases and J gave up 2 bases, with 3 bases separating them. The CDR3 bases are TGTGCTAGTGGTACTAACACCGGGGAGCTGTTTTTT. Residues: CASGTNTGELFF.

V gene TRBV19 combines with J gene TRBJ1-5; D possibly corresponds to TRBD1 (6 bases). Trimming cost V 5 bases and J 7 bases, with 15 bases left between them. Germline V gives CDR1 LNHDA, CDR2 SQIVND (reference sequence). The CDR3 loop spans 14 amino acids. The CDR3 here is CASSLNRVWQPQHF. The CDR3 DNA follows: TGTGCCAGTAGTTTAAACAGGGTTTGGCAGCCCCAGCATTTT.

The rearrangement uses TRBV5-1 and TRBJ2-7; possibly TRBD1 for D (6 bases). Trimming cost V 0 bases and J 6 bases, with 10 bases left between them. The CDR3 covers 13 residues. Germline V lookup: CDR1 SGHRS, CDR2 YFSETQ. The CDR3 region is CASSLAGDPEQYF. The CDR3 coding sequence is TGCGCCAGCAGCTTGGCAGGGGATCCCGAGCAGTACTTC.

The CDR3 region has the DNA TGTGCCAGCAGCGGCTCTTGGGGAGGGGAGACCCAGTACTTC. This encodes CASSGSWGGETQYF. This rearrangement joins TRBV25-1 to TRBJ2-5; 7 bases match TRBD2. From germline, CDR1 is MGHDK and CDR2 SYGVNS. The CDR3 extends over 14 amino acids. The ends lost 6 bases at V and 5 bases at J; junction bases unmatched: 9.

Worth noting for this clone: Other DNA sequences in this sample translate to the same CDR3. The chain carries TRBV19 and TRBJ1-4, with D tentatively TRBD1 (5 bases). The CDR3 consists of 12 residues. Per germline, CDR1 LNHDA and CDR2 SQIVND (reference sequence). Between the trimmed V and J ends, which lost 2 bases and 8 bases, there was a span of 6 bases. The CDR3 bases are TGTGCCAGTAGTATAAGGGGCGAAAAACTGTTTTTT. Translation: CASSIRGEKLFF.

The J gene is TRBJ2-5, the V gene TRBV3-1 (or the pseudogene TRBV3-2); TRBD2 matches at 8 bases. The trim removed 6 bases at V and 5 bases at J, leaving 8 bases unmatched. This CDR3 comprises 14 residues. Per the germline V gene, CDR1 is LGHDT and CDR2 is YNNKEL (reference sequence). DNA of the CDR3: TGTGCCAGCAGTAAACGGGAGGGCCCTGAGACCCAGTACTTC. Translating it yields CASSKREGPETQYF.